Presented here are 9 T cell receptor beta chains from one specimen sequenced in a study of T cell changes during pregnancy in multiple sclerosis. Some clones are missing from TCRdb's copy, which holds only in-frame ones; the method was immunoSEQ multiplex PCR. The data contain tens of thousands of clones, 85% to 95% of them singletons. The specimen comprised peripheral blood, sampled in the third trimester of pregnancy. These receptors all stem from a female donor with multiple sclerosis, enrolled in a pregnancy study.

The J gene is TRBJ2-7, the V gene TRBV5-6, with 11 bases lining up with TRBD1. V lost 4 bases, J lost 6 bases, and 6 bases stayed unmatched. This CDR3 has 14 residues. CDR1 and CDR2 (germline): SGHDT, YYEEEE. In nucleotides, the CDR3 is TGTGCCAGCAGCCTAGGACAGGGGGCACGCGAGCAGTACTTC. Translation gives CASSLGQGAREQYF.

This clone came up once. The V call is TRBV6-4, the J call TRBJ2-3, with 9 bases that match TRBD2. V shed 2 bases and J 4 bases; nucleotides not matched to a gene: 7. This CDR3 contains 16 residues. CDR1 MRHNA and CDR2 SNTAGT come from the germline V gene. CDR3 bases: TGTGCCAGCAGTGACGGGCGGGAGGGAGGGGCAGATACGCAGTATTTT. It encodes CASSDGREGGADTQYF.

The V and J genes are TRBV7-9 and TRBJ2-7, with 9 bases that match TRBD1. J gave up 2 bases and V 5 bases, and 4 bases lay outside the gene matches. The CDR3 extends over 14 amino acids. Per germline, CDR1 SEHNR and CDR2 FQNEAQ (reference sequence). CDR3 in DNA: TGTGCCAGCAGCCCGGGACAGGGACCCTACGAGCAGTACTTC. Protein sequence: CASSPGQGPYEQYF. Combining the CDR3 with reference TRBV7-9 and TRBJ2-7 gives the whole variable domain DTGVSQNPRHKITKRGQNVTFRCDPISEHNRLYWYRQTLGQGPEFLTYFQNEAQLEKSRLLSDRFSAERPKGSFSTLEIQRTEQGDSAMYLCASSPGQGPYEQYFGPGTRLTVT.

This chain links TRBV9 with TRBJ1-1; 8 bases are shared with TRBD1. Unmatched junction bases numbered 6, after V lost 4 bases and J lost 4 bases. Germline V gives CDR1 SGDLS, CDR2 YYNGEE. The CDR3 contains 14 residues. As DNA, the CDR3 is TGTGCCAGCAGCCCCCGGGACAGGACCACTGAAGCTTTCTTT. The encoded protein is CASSPRDRTTEAFF.

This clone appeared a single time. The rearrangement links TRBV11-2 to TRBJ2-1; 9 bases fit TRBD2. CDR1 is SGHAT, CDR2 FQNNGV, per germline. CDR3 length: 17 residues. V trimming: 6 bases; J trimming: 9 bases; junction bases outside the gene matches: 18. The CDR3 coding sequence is TGTGCCAGCAGACCTCCGGGACTAGCTGACGGTGGGGGTGAGCAGTTCTTC. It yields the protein CASRPPGLADGGGEQFF.

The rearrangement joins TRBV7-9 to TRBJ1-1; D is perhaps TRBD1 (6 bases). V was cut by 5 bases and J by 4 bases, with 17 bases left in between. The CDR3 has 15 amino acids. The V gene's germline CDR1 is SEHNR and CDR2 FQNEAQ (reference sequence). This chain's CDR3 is CASSPRGGAATEAFF. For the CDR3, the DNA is TGTGCCAGCAGCCCCCGGGGGGGGGCGGCCACTGAAGCTTTCTTT.

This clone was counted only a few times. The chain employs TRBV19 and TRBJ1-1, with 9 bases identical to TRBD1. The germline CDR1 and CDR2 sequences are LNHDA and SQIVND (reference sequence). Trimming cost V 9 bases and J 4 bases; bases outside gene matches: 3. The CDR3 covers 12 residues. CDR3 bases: TGTGCCAGCGGACAGGGGAGCACTGAAGCTTTCTTT. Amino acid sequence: CASGQGSTEAFF.

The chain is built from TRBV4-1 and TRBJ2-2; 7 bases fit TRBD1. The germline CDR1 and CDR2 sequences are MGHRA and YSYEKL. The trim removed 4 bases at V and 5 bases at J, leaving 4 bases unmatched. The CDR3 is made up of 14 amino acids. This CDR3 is CASSRPGQTGELFF. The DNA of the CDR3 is TGCGCCAGCAGCCGCCCGGGACAGACCGGGGAGCTGTTTTTT.

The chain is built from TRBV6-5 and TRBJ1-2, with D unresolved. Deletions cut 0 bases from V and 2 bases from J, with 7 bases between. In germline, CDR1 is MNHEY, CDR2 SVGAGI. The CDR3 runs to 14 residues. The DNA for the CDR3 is TGTGCCAGCAGTTACTCGGGCATGAACTATGGCTACACCTTC. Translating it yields CASSYSGMNYGYTF.